This T cell receptor (beta chain) was sequenced during a study of human T cells and chemical hapten exposure. About the study: The study enrolled mostly female patients with alopecia areata, totalis or universalis.

Noted time point: patch test 3, about 24 weeks after DPC sensitization. Treatment here: therapeutic diphenylcyclopropenone sensitization with weekly scalp DPC. This CDR3 contains 11 residues. Looked up from germline, CDR1 is DFQATT and CDR2 is SNEGSKA (reference sequence). The germline V and J ends were trimmed by 5 bases and 6 bases, with 9 bases remaining between them. This clonotype turned up a few times. MiXCR, applied by TCRdb to the RACE reads, yields one record per CDR3 protein. The table records 150,000 to 200,000 distinct CDR3 sequences, 28% of them present only once. The TCR sequence derives from a woman aged 18 to 35 with alopecia areata. Some clones in this sample may be carry-over from other donors' samples. The chain uses TRBV20-1 and TRBJ2-3; D remains ambiguous. The source was whole blood, collected in connection with sensitization to the hapten diphenylcyclopropenone (DPC). In DNA form, the CDR3 reads TGCAGTGCTGCCTCAGGCGATACGCAGTATTTT. Translation: CSAASGDTQYF.